These T cell receptor beta chains were read from a single sample in a study of OX40 agonist ivuxolimab in advanced cancers. Sequenced by immunoSEQ multiplex PCR; TCRdb stores in-frame clones only, minus some. The sample lists 54,000 or so clones; approximately 80% were seen once. The material was CD4+ or CD8+ T cells sorted from blood, obtained in a trial of the OX40 agonist ivuxolimab. All receptors come from an adult with an advanced solid tumor such as melanoma, head and neck, liver or kidney cancer. The CDR3 runs from the conserved cysteine through the conserved F or W. A D gene is named only where the DNA matches it firmly. Clone size is shown for a subset of rows, as once, few, many or a class of expanded clone.

j_call: TRBJ1-1; v_call: TRBV6-1; clone_size: few; d_call: NA; cdr3_nt: TGTGCCAGCAGTGAAAATGGGATAGAGAACACTGAAGCTTTCTTT; cdr3_aa: CASSENGIENTEAFF
j_call: TRBJ2-1; v_call: TRBV11-2; clone_size: NA; d_call: NA; cdr3_nt: TGTGCCAGCAGCGGTCGGGGTCGAGGCTCCTACAATGAGCAGTTCTTC; cdr3_aa: CASSGRGRGSYNEQFF
j_call: TRBJ2-1; v_call: TRBV7-3; clone_size: NA; d_call: TRBD2; cdr3_nt: TGTGCCAGCAGCCCCTGGACTAGCGGGAGTGTGCCCCGCTACAATGAGCAGTTCTTC; cdr3_aa: CASSPWTSGSVPRYNEQFF
j_call: TRBJ1-5; v_call: TRBV5-1; clone_size: NA; d_call: NA; cdr3_nt: TGCGCCAGCAGCCCCGGAGGGGGGAATCAGCCCCAGCATTTT; cdr3_aa: CASSPGGGNQPQHF
j_call: TRBJ1-1; v_call: TRBV5-1; clone_size: NA; d_call: NA; cdr3_nt: TGCGCCAGCAGCCCCCGGGAGGGCGGGAACACTGAAGCTTTCTTT; cdr3_aa: CASSPREGGNTEAFF
j_call: TRBJ1-1; v_call: TRBV5-1; clone_size: NA; d_call: NA; cdr3_nt: TGCGCCAGCAGCTTGGGGCCCTCCGGTAACACTGAAGCTTTCTTT; cdr3_aa: CASSLGPSGNTEAFF
j_call: TRBJ1-1; v_call: TRBV7-2; clone_size: NA; d_call: NA; cdr3_nt: TGTGCCAGCAGCCACGATTGGGGTATGGCTTTCTTT; cdr3_aa: CASSHDWGMAFF
j_call: TRBJ2-3; v_call: TRBV15; clone_size: NA; d_call: TRBD2; cdr3_nt: TGTGCCACCAGGAGACTAGCGGGGGGGAAGACGCAGTATTTT; cdr3_aa: CATRRLAGGKTQYF
j_call: TRBJ1-1; v_call: TRBV7-2; clone_size: once; d_call: NA; cdr3_nt: TGTGCCAGCAGCGTCCAAGGGGGAGGCACTGAAGCTTTCTTT; cdr3_aa: CASSVQGGGTEAFF
j_call: TRBJ1-2; v_call: TRBV2; clone_size: NA; d_call: NA; cdr3_nt: TGTGCCAGCAGTACTCAAGGACAGCCTACCTTC; cdr3_aa: CASSTQGQPTF